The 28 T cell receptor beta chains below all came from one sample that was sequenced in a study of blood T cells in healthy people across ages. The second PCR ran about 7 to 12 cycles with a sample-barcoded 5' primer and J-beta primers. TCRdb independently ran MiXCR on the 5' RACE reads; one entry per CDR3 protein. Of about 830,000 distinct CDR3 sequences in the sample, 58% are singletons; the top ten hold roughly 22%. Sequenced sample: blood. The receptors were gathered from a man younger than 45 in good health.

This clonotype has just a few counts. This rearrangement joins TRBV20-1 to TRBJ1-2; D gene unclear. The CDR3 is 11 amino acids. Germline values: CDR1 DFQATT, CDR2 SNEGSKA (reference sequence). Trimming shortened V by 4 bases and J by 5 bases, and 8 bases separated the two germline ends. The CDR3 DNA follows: TGCAGTGCTATGGATGGGTATGGCTACACCTTC. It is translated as CSAMDGYGYTF.

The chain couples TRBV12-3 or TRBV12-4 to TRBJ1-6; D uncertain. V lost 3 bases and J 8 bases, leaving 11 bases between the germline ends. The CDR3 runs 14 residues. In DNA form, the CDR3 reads TGTGCCAGCAGTTTTCTCGGGTTTGATTCACCCCTCCACTTT. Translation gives CASSFLGFDSPLHF.

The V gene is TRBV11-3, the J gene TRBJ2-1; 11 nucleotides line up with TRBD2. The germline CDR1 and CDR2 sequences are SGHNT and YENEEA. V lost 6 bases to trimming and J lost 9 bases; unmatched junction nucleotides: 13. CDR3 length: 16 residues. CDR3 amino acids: CASSPSGRTLAVEQFF. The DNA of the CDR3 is TGTGCCAGCAGTCCTAGCGGGAGGACGTTGGCGGTTGAGCAGTTCTTC.

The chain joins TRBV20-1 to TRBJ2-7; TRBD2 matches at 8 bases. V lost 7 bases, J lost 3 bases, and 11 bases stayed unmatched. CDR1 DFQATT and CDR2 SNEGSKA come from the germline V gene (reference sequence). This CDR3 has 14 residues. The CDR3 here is CSVKAGAANYEQYF. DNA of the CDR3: TGCAGTGTTAAAGCGGGAGCGGCCAACTACGAGCAGTACTTC.

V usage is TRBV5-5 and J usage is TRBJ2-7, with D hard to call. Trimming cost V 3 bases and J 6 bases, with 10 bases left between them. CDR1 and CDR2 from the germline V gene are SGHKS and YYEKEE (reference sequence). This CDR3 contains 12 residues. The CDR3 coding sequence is TGTGCCAGCAGCTACGCCGTGGGCGAGCAGTACTTC. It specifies CASSYAVGEQYF.

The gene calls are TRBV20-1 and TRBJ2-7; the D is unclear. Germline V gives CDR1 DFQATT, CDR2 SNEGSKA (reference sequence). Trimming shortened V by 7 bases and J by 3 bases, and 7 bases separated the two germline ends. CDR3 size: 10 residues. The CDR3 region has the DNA TGCAGTGTAGGGTTCTACGAGCAGTACTTC. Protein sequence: CSVGFYEQYF.

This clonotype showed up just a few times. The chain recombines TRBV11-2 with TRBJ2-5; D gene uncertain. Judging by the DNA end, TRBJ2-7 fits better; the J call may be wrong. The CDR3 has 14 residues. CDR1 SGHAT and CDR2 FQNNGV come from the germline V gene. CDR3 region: CASSFPGSLREQYF. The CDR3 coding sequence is TGTGCCAGCAGCTTTCCAGGCTCCCTTCGCGAGCAGTACTTC.

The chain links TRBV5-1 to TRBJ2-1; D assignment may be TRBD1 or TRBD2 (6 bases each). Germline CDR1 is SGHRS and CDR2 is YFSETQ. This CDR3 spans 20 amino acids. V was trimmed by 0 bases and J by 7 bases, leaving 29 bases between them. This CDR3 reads CASSLVRDIPLGEYWNEQFF. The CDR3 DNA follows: TGCGCCAGCAGCTTGGTGCGGGACATCCCGTTGGGGGAGTATTGGAATGAGCAGTTCTTC.

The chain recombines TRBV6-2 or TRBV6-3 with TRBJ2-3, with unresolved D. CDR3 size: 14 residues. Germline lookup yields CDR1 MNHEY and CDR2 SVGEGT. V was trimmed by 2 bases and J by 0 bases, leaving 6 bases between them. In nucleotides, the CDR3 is TGTGCCAGCAGTTACCCAGATAGCACAGATACGCAGTATTTT. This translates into CASSYPDSTDTQYF.

The CDR3 spells CASSSQDRGLTDTQYF. The CDR3 DNA reads TGTGCCAGCAGTTCTCAGGACAGGGGGCTCACAGATACGCAGTATTTT. The chain recombines TRBV12-3 or TRBV12-4 with TRBJ2-3; 11 positions match TRBD1. The CDR3 runs to 16 residues. V shed 4 bases, J shed 2 bases, and the junction held 5 bases outside the gene matches.

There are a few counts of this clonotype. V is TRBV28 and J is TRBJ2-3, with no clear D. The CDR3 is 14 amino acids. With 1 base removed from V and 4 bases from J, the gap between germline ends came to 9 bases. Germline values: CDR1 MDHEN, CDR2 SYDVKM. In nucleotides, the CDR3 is TGTGCCAGCAGTTTATCCTCTAGTGCAGATACGCAGTATTTT. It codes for CASSLSSSADTQYF.

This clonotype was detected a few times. CDR3 nucleotides: TGTGCCAGCAAACGTCACAATGAGCAGTACTTC. Its translation: CASKRHNEQYF. J is TRBJ2-5 and V is TRBV11-2; D gene uncertain. Trimming shortened V by 7 bases and J by 11 bases, and 14 bases separated the two germline ends. Per germline, CDR1 SGHAT and CDR2 FQNNGV. CDR3 length: 11 residues.

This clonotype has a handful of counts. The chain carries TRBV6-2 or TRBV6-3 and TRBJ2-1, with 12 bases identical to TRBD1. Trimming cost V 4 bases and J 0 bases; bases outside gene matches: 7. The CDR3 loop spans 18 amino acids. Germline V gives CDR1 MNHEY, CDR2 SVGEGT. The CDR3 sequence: CASSSGTGGYYSYNEQFF. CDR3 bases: TGTGCCAGCAGTTCCGGGACAGGGGGCTACTACTCCTACAATGAGCAGTTCTTC.

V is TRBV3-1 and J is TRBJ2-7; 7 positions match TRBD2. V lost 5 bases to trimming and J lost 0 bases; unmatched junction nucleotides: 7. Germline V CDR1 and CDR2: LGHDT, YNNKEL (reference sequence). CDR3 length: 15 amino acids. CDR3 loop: CASSSGAGVSYEQYF. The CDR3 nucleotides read TGTGCCAGCAGCTCCGGGGCGGGGGTCTCCTACGAGCAGTACTTC.

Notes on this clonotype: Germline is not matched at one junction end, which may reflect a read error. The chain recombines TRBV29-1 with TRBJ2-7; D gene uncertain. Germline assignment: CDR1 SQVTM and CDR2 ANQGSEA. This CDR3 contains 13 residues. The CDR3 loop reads CSVRVELSSEQYF. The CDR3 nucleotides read TGCAGCGTCCGGGTCGAGCTCTCCTCCGAGCAGTACTTC.

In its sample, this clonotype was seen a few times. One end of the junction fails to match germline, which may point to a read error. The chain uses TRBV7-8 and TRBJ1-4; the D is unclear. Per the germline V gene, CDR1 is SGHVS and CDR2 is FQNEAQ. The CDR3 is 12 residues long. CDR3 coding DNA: TGTGCCAGCAGCTTTAATGATGAAAAGCTGTTTTTT. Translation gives CASSFNDEKLFF.

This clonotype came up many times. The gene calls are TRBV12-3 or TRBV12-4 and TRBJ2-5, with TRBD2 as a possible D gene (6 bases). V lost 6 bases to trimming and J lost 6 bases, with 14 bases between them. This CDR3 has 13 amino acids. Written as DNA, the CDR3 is TGTGCCAGCAGCCCCTCCGGGAGTCAGACCCAGTACTTC. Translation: CASSPSGSQTQYF.

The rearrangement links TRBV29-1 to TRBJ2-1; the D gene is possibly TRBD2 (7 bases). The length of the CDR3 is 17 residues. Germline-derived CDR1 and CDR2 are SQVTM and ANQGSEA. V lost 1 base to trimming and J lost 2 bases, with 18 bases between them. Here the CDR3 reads CSVEGQLGGGPYNEQFF. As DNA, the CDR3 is TGCAGCGTTGAAGGACAGCTGGGAGGGGGGCCCTACAATGAGCAGTTCTTC.

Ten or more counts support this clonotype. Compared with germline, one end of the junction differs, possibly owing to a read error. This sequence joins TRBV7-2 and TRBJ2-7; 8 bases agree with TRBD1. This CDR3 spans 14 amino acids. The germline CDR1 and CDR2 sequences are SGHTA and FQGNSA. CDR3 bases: TGTGCCAGCAGGTTAGGGCAGGGGGCGGGCGAGCAGTACTTC. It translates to CASRLGQGAGEQYF.

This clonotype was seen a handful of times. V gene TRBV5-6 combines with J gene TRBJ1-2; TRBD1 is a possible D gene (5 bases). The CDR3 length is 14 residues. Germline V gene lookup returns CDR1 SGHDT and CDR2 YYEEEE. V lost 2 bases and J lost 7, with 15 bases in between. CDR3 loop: CASSLRTGTGGYTF. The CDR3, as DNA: TGTGCCAGCAGCTTAAGGACTGGGACTGGTGGCTACACCTTC. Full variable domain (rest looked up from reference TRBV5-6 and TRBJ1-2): DAGVTQSPTHLIKTRGQQVTLRCSPKSGHDTVSWYQQALGQGPQFIFQYYEEEERQRGNFPDRFSGHQFPNYSSELNVNALLLGDSALYLCASSLRTGTGGYTFGSGTRLTVV.

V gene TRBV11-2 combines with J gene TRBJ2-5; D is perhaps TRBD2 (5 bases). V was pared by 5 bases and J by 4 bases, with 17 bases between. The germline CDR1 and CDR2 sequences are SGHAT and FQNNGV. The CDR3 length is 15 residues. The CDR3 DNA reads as TGTGCCAGCAGCCCAGAGGGCGGATTTGGAGAGACCCAGTACTTC. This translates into CASSPEGGFGETQYF.

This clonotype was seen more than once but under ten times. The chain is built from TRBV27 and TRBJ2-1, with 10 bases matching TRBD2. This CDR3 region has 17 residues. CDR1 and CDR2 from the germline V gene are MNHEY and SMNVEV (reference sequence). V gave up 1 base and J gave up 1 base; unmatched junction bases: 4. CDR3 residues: CASSLFSGRGSYNEQFF. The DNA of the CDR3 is TGTGCCAGCAGTTTATTCAGCGGGAGGGGGTCCTACAATGAGCAGTTCTTC.

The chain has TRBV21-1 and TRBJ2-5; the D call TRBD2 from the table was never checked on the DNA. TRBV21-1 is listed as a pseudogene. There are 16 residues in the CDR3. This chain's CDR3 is CASSPPDLTYQETQYF. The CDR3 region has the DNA TGTGCCAGCTCCCCTCCGGACTTGACGTACCAAGAGACCCAGTACTTC.

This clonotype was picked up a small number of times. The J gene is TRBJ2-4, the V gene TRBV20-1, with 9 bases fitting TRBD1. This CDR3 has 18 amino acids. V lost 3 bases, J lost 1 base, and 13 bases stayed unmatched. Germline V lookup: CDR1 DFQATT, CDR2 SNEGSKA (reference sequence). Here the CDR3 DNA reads TGCAGTGCTAGGGGAACCGGGACAGGGTTAGGGGCCAAAAACATTCAGTACTTC. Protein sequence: CSARGTGTGLGAKNIQYF.

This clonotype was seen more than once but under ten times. As DNA, the CDR3 is TGTGCCAGCAGTTACTCCAGGAACATACGGGAGCAGTACTTC. Translation gives CASSYSRNIREQYF. V usage is TRBV6-5 and J usage is TRBJ2-5, with D perhaps TRBD2 (6 bases). The CDR3 covers 14 residues. The germline gives CDR1 MNHEY, CDR2 SVGAGI. Trimming stripped 0 bases from V and 11 bases from J, with 16 bases between.

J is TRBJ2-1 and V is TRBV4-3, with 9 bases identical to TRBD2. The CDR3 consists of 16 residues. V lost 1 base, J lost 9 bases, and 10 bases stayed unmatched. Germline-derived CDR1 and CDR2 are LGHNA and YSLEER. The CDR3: CASSQGAGGLYGEQFF. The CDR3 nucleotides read TGCGCCAGCAGCCAAGGAGCGGGAGGTTTGTATGGTGAGCAGTTCTTC.

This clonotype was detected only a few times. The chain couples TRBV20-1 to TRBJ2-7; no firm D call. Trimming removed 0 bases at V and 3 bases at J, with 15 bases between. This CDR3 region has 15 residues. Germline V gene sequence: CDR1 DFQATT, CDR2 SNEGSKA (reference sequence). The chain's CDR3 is CSARDRVVMGYEQYF. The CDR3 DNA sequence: TGCAGTGCTAGAGATCGAGTGGTAATGGGCTACGAGCAGTACTTC.

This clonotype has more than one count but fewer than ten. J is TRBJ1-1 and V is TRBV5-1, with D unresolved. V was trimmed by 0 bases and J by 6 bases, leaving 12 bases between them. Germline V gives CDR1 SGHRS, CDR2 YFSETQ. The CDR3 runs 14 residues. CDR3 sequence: CASSLEPGEPEAFF. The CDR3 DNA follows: TGCGCCAGCAGCTTGGAGCCCGGCGAACCTGAAGCTTTCTTT.